Listed here are 15 T cell receptor beta chains from one sample, sequenced in a study of T cells of healthy individuals. Each CDR3 protein is one row after TCRdb ran MiXCR on the 5' RACE reads. The sample has about 82,000 distinct CDR3 sequences, more than 5% seen once. The receptors here all came from a female donor in good health.

The V gene is TRBV18, the J gene TRBJ2-2, with 12 bases that match TRBD1. The germline V gene encodes CDR1 KGHSH and CDR2 LQKENI. The V gene end was trimmed by 3 bases and the J gene end by 4 bases; junction bases not matched to a gene: 6. This CDR3 has 17 amino acids. Written as DNA, the CDR3 is TGTGCCAGCTCACCGGGACAGGGGGCGCTTGCCACCGGGGAGCTGTTTTTT. Protein sequence: CASSPGQGALATGELFF.

There are many counts of this clonotype. The chain is built from TRBV28 and TRBJ2-7, with D perhaps matching TRBD2 (6 bases). Germline-derived CDR1 and CDR2 are MDHEN and SYDVKM. Trimming removed 3 bases from V and 3 bases from J, with 12 bases in between. CDR3 length: 14 residues. The CDR3, as DNA: TGTGCCAGCAGTTTCGGACCGGGAGTCTACGAGCAGTACTTC. It yields the protein CASSFGPGVYEQYF.

This chain joins TRBV11-1 and TRBJ2-3; D is undetermined. Trimming removed 5 bases at V and 0 bases at J, with 15 bases between. The CDR3 runs to 16 residues. CDR1 and CDR2 (germline): SGHAT, FQDESV (reference sequence). CDR3 sequence: CASSHKGRESTDTQYF. The CDR3 bases are TGTGCCAGCAGCCACAAGGGCAGAGAGAGCACAGATACGCAGTATTTT.

This clonotype was seen more than once but under ten times. The CDR3: CASSSRETEQFF. The CDR3 DNA follows: TGTGCCAGCAGTTCGCGGGAGACTGAGCAGTTCTTC. This chain links TRBV5-4 with TRBJ2-1, with 7 positions matching TRBD2. The CDR3 loop spans 12 amino acids. Germline V CDR1 and CDR2: SGHNT, YYREEE (reference sequence). With 5 bases clipped from V and 9 bases from J, the junction kept 5 bases outside the gene matches.

This clonotype was seen repeatedly, ten times or more. This sequence joins TRBV12-3 or TRBV12-4 and TRBJ1-2, with 7 bases that match TRBD1. The CDR3 is 16 amino acids. V was pared by 0 bases and J by 9 bases, with 13 bases of the junction left unmatched. The CDR3 spells CASSLARGGQGQSYTF. The CDR3 region has the DNA TGTGCCAGCAGTTTAGCGCGGGGGGGGCAGGGACAGAGCTACACCTTC.

This chain joins TRBV27 and TRBJ2-1; a weak D match, TRBD1 (6 bases). The CDR3 contains 17 residues. CDR1 and CDR2 from the germline V gene are MNHEY and SMNVEV (reference sequence). Trimming left V 0 bases short and J 4 bases short, with 16 bases between. The CDR3 DNA sequence: TGTGCCAGCAGTTTATCGTTAACAGAGGGGGAATACAATGAGCAGTTCTTC. Protein: CASSLSLTEGEYNEQFF.

The chain carries TRBV30 and TRBJ2-1; TRBD2 matches at 7 bases. This CDR3 is built from 15 residues. CDR1 is GTSNPN and CDR2 is SVGIG in the germline V gene (reference sequence). V shed 4 bases and J 8 bases; nucleotides not matched to a gene: 14. CDR3 region: CAWTPVGGSADEQFF. CDR3 sequence (DNA): TGTGCCTGGACCCCGGTCGGGGGGAGCGCCGATGAGCAGTTCTTC.

At least ten counts were recorded for this clonotype. The chain recombines TRBV4-1 with TRBJ1-3; D not certain. V dropped 2 bases and J dropped 0 bases, with 8 bases sitting between them. This CDR3 is 15 amino acids long. Germline V CDR1 and CDR2: MGHRA, YSYEKL. The CDR3, as DNA: TGCGCCAGCAGCCAACCCGCCGTCTCTGGAAACACCATATATTTT. The encoded protein is CASSQPAVSGNTIYF.

The chain has TRBV18 and TRBJ1-5, with D possibly matching TRBD1 (6 bases). CDR1 and CDR2 (germline): KGHSH, LQKENI. The CDR3 has 15 residues. V was shortened by 3 bases and J by 3 bases, with 12 bases between the two germline ends. This CDR3 is CASSPWRGTNQPQHF. Here the CDR3 DNA reads TGTGCCAGCTCACCTTGGAGGGGGACCAATCAGCCCCAGCATTTT.

A few counts support this clonotype. The chain uses TRBV6-6 and TRBJ2-1, with TRBD2 matching over 8 bases. J was trimmed by 2 bases and V by 8 bases; bases with no gene match: 2. Germline V gives CDR1 MNHNY, CDR2 SVGAGI (reference sequence). This CDR3 has 13 residues. The DNA of the CDR3 is TGTGCCAGCGGGCGGGGGGCCTACAATGAGCAGTTCTTC. Translated, it gives CASGRGAYNEQFF.

This clonotype was counted between two and nine times. The chain is built from TRBV25-1 and TRBJ2-2; D is unclear. In germline, CDR1 is MGHDK, CDR2 SYGVNS. Trimming removed 1 base from V and 0 bases from J, with 9 bases in between. The CDR3 is made up of 16 amino acids. This CDR3 is CASSESEYSNTGELFF. The DNA of the CDR3 is TGTGCCAGCAGTGAATCCGAATACTCGAACACCGGGGAGCTGTTTTTT.

Many counts were recorded for this clonotype. The chain couples TRBV19 to TRBJ2-7; a possible D gene is TRBD1 (5 bases). CDR1 is LNHDA, CDR2 SQIVND, per germline (reference sequence). Trimming removed 3 bases at V and 2 bases at J, with 14 bases between. The CDR3 is 15 residues long. CDR3 residues: CASSIATGYPYEQYF. As DNA, the CDR3 is TGTGCCAGTAGTATCGCTACAGGCTACCCCTACGAGCAGTACTTC.

This chain uses TRBV29-1 with TRBJ2-5; possibly TRBD1 for D (6 bases). The V end was cut by 4 bases, the J end by 5 bases, with 11 bases between. Germline V gene data show CDR1 as SQVTM and CDR2 as ANQGSEA. The CDR3 has 12 residues. CDR3 protein: CSVVRGSETQYF. The CDR3 region has the DNA TGCAGCGTTGTTAGGGGGTCGGAGACCCAGTACTTC.

This clonotype was detected ten times or more. This chain uses TRBV10-3 with TRBJ2-2; D may be TRBD2 (6 bases). The V end was cut by 5 bases, the J end by 0 bases, with 13 bases between. The CDR3 consists of 16 residues. Per the germline V gene, CDR1 is ENHRY and CDR2 is SYGVKD. The CDR3 sequence is CAISSPPSANTGELFF. CDR3 nucleotide sequence: TGTGCCATCAGTAGCCCTCCTAGCGCGAACACCGGGGAGCTGTTTTTT.

This clonotype has a handful of counts. The CDR3 here is CASSLTSGSVGNEQFF. The CDR3, as DNA: TGTGCCAGCAGCCTGACTAGCGGGAGTGTAGGGAATGAGCAGTTCTTC. This chain joins TRBV5-4 and TRBJ2-1; 12 positions agree with TRBD2. Germline CDR1 reads SGHNT; CDR2 reads YYREEE (reference sequence). The V gene end was trimmed by 4 bases and the J gene end by 7 bases; junction bases not matched to a gene: 9. The CDR3 runs 16 residues.